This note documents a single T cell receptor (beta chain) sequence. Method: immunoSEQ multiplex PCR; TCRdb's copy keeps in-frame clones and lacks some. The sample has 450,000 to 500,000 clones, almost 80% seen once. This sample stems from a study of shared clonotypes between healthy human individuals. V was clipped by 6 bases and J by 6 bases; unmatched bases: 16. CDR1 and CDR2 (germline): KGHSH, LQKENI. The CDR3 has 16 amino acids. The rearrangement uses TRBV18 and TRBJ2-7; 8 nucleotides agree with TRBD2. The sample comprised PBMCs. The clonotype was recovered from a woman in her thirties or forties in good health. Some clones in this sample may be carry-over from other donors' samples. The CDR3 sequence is CASSERLATTPGEQYF. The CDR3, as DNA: TGTGCCAGCTCCGAAAGACTAGCGACCACTCCTGGCGAGCAGTACTTC.